This is a list of T cell receptor beta chains from one sample in a study of blood T cell repertoires in COVID-19. Measured with immunoSEQ multiplex PCR; TCRdb has only the in-frame clones, and not every one. The sample includes some 95,000 clones, around 93% of them seen just once. The source material was peripheral blood. These TCRs come from a human donor with active COVID-19. The donor label of this sample is uncertain. The CDR3 runs from the conserved cysteine through the conserved F or W. A D gene is named only where the DNA matches it firmly. Size tells how often a clone was seen (once, few, many) or the class of an expanded clone, and some rows leave it out.

abundance | j_gene | v_gene | d_gene | CDR3aa | CDR3nt
. | TRBJ1-1 | TRBV28 | . | CASSFHRDTEAFF | TGTGCCAGCAGTTTCCACAGGGACACTGAAGCTTTCTTT
. | TRBJ1-2 | TRBV13 | . | CASSLRGLLTGPYGYTF | TGTGCCAGCAGCTTAAGGGGACTATTGACGGGCCCCTATGGCTACACCTTC
. | TRBJ2-5 | TRBV10-1 | TRBD1 | CASSGPTLGTGEQETQYF | TGCGCCAGCAGTGGACCCACTCTTGGGACAGGGGAACAAGAGACCCAGTACTTC
few | TRBJ1-4 | TRBV6-1 | TRBD1 | CASSEGTGGFEKLFF | TGTGCCAGCAGTGAGGGGACAGGGGGCTTTGAAAAACTGTTTTTT
. | TRBJ1-5 | TRBV2 | . | CASSEFRGGAEPQHF | TGTGCCAGCAGTGAATTTCGCGGAGGGGCGGAACCCCAGCATTTT
few | TRBJ2-2 | TRBV7-7 | . | CASSDLSTGELFF | TGTGCCAGCAGCGACTTAAGTACCGGGGAGCTGTTTTTT
. | TRBJ2-7 | TRBV5-8 | TRBD1 | CASSPGYRGSYEQYF | TGTGCCAGCAGCCCGGGGTACAGGGGCTCCTACGAGCAGTACTTC
. | TRBJ2-1 | TRBV7-9 | . | CASSPRGRNEQFF | TGTGCCAGCAGCCCCAGGGGACGGAATGAGCAGTTCTTC
once | TRBJ2-1 | TRBV7-2 | TRBD2 | CASSRNVLRGENNEQFF | TGTGCCAGCAGCCGTAACGTTCTGCGGGGGGAAAACAATGAGCAGTTCTTC
. | TRBJ1-1 | TRBV11-2 | TRBD1 | CASSLRTGDTEAFF | TGTGCCAGCAGCCTCCGGACAGGGGACACTGAAGCTTTCTTT
. | TRBJ2-1 | TRBV6-5 | TRBD2 | CASSYSTVAGAEQFF | TGTGCCAGCAGTTACTCGACGGTAGCGGGGGCAGAGCAGTTCTTC
. | TRBJ1-1 | TRBV3-1/TRBV3-2 | . | CASSQDLRTEAFF | TGTGCCAGCAGCCAAGATTTGAGGACAGAAGCTTTCTTT
. | TRBJ2-1 | TRBV9 | TRBD1 | CASSGATSRTGKNEQFF | TGTGCCAGCAGCGGAGCTACCTCCAGGACAGGGAAAAATGAGCAGTTCTTC
. | TRBJ1-2 | TRBV12-3/TRBV12-4 | . | CASRGGPFGYTF | TGTGCCAGCCGGGGGGGCCCTTTTGGCTACACCTTC
. | TRBJ2-2 | TRBV6-2/TRBV6-3 | TRBD2 | CASSPLLAGGPPGPGELFF | TGTGCCAGCAGCCCACTACTAGCGGGGGGGCCTCCGGGGCCCGGGGAGCTGTTTTTT
. | TRBJ2-1 | TRBV5-1 | TRBD2 | CASSLGQLAGGYNEQFF | TGCGCCAGCAGCTTGGGACAACTAGCGGGGGGCTACAATGAGCAGTTCTTC
once | TRBJ2-7 | TRBV11-3 | . | CASSLSTDLGYEQYF | TGTGCCAGCAGCTTATCGACTGATCTTGGGTACGAGCAGTACTTC
. | TRBJ1-4 | TRBV6-9 | . | CASQIWRVTNEKLFF | TGTGCCAGTCAAATTTGGCGGGTAACTAATGAAAAACTGTTTTTT
. | TRBJ2-7 | TRBV2 | TRBD1 | CASTFSGTDPYEQYF | TGTGCCAGCACTTTTTCCGGGACAGACCCCTACGAGCAGTACTTC
. | TRBJ2-7 | TRBV15 | . | CATSRDSGNEQYF | TGTGCCACCAGCAGAGACTCGGGGAACGAGCAGTACTTC
once | TRBJ1-1 | TRBV18 | . | CAAGGGLNTEAFF | TGTGCAGCCGGGGGGGGTCTGAACACTGAAGCTTTCTTT
. | TRBJ2-1 | TRBV5-1 | TRBD1 | CASSKDRGSYNEQFF | TGCGCCAGCAGCAAGGACAGGGGGTCCTACAATGAGCAGTTCTTC
. | TRBJ1-3 | TRBV5-1 | . | CASRTSSEGNTIYF | TGCGCCAGCAGAACCTCCAGCGAAGGAAACACCATATATTTT
few | TRBJ1-4 | TRBV6-5 | . | CASRTGGGFEKLFF | TGTGCCAGCAGAACTGGGGGGGGATTTGAAAAACTGTTTTTT
. | TRBJ2-3 | TRBV5-6 | TRBD2 | CASSLRTASGGFTDTQYF | TGTGCCAGCAGCTTGAGGACGGCTAGCGGGGGCTTCACAGATACGCAGTATTTT
. | TRBJ2-2 | TRBV28 | . | CASSLQGYTGELFF | TGTGCCAGCAGTCTGCAGGGATATACCGGGGAGCTGTTTTTT
once | TRBJ1-1 | TRBV5-4 | TRBD1 | CASSFGGQGWGEAFF | TGTGCCAGCAGCTTCGGGGGACAGGGATGGGGTGAAGCTTTCTTT
once | TRBJ2-1 | TRBV20-1 | . | CSARDLNEQFF | TGCAGTGCTAGAGACCTCAATGAGCAGTTCTTC
. | TRBJ2-2 | TRBV11-2 | . | CASSLYRDAGELFF | TGTGCCAGCAGCTTGTACAGGGATGCCGGGGAGCTGTTTTTT
. | TRBJ1-6 | TRBV14 | . | CASSQDSPYNSPLHF | TGTGCCAGCAGCCAAGACAGTCCCTATAATTCACCCCTCCACTTT
. | TRBJ1-4 | TRBV28 | . | CASSLRIGEKLFF | TGTGCCAGCAGTTTGAGGATTGGCGAAAAACTGTTTTTT
once | TRBJ2-2 | TRBV19 | . | CASSIPLHRNTGELFF | TGTGCCAGTAGTATCCCCTTGCACAGAAACACCGGGGAGCTGTTTTTT